The clone carrying this T cell receptor (beta chain) appeared a single time. The entry originates in a study of cytomegalovirus exposure and HLA in healthy donors. The PCR ran on 60 Vbeta and 13 Jbeta primers. The repertoire was sequenced with immunoSEQ multiplex PCR; TCRdb's copy has only in-frame clones and lacks some. The table lists fewer than 150,000 clones, 80% of them singletons. CDR1 SGDLS and CDR2 YYNGEE come from the germline V gene. This CDR3 has 16 residues. Trimming at V came to 5 bases and at J to 3 bases, leaving 12 bases not matched to a gene. The source of this sequence is a young man in good health and CMV-seronegative. Source material: PBMCs. This chain links TRBV9 with TRBJ2-7; 9 nucleotides line up with TRBD1. The CDR3 nucleotides read TGTGCCAGCAGAGCCAAGAGGACAGGGGAGGACTACGAGCAGTACTTC. Encoded protein: CASRAKRTGEDYEQYF.